This T cell receptor (beta chain) was identified in a study of response to subunit inactivated influenza vaccine. This CDR3 comprises 14 residues. Between the trimmed V and J ends, which lost 0 bases and 3 bases, there was a span of 6 bases. Via MiXCR, TCRdb re-called the RT-PCR reads, giving one row per CDR3 protein. The data show roughly 550,000 distinct CDR3 sequences, with roughly 23% seen just once and 2.8% held by the top ten. The same specimen was also included in a second study, on T cells expressing NK-cell markers. That paper notes: The cDNA for TCR beta came from 5'RACE template switching with UMIs.

Source: CD4+ T cells sorted from PBMCs, taken less than 13 days after vaccination. This TCR was sampled from a man between 50 and 59 years old who received an inactivated influenza vaccine. The chain joins TRBV12-3 or TRBV12-4 to TRBJ1-5; D gene unclear. The CDR3 coding sequence is TGTGCCAGCAGTTTAGCCCCAGACAATCAGCCCCAGCATTTT. Protein: CASSLAPDNQPQHF.